These 9 T cell receptor beta chains were all obtained from the same sample, sequenced in a study of cytomegalovirus exposure and HLA in healthy donors. The PCR made use of 60 Vbeta and 13 Jbeta primers. TCRdb keeps only in-frame clones here, not all; method: immunoSEQ multiplex PCR. The sample holds under 150,000 clones, approximately 90% seen once. The sample comprised PBMCs. These receptors all come from a woman aged 25 to 45 in good health and CMV-seronegative.

The chain recombines TRBV7-3 with TRBJ2-3; D may be TRBD2 (6 bases). V shed 1 base and J shed 2 bases, with 10 bases lying between them. Germline CDR1 reads SGHTA; CDR2 reads FQGTGA. The CDR3 sequence is 15 residues long. The CDR3 protein is CASSLRLAPTDTQYF. CDR3 sequence (DNA): TGTGCCAGCAGCTTAAGGCTAGCGCCCACAGATACGCAGTATTTT.

This clone was seen more than once but under ten times. The chain links TRBV5-1 to TRBJ2-7, with 9 bases matching TRBD2. Germline CDR1 reads SGHRS; CDR2 reads YFSETQ. V was clipped by 0 bases and J by 5 bases; unmatched bases: 3. The CDR3 has 14 amino acids. This chain's CDR3 is CASSLGLAEHEQYF. The CDR3 DNA is TGCGCCAGCAGCTTGGGACTAGCGGAGCACGAGCAGTACTTC.

The chain uses TRBV30 and TRBJ2-5; D perhaps matches TRBD1 (5 bases). The J call may be wrong; the DNA end is better matched by TRBJ2-7. The germline V gene has CDR1 GTSNPN and CDR2 SVGIG (reference sequence). The CDR3 consists of 12 residues. This CDR3 is CASDDSTYEQYF. CDR3 DNA sequence: TGTGCCTCGGACGACAGCACCTACGAGCAGTACTTC.

The rearrangement links TRBV29-1 to TRBJ2-7; 7 positions agree with TRBD1. The germline V gene encodes CDR1 SQVTM and CDR2 ANQGSEA. V gave up 3 bases and J gave up 2 bases; unmatched junction bases: 7. This CDR3 is built from 14 residues. The chain's CDR3 is CSVDVGGQAYEQYF. The DNA of the CDR3 is TGCAGCGTTGATGTCGGCGGACAGGCCTACGAGCAGTACTTC.

J is TRBJ2-2 and V is TRBV28, with D unclear. Deletions cut 3 bases from V and 7 bases from J, with 3 bases between. This CDR3 region has 11 residues. Looked up from germline, CDR1 is MDHEN and CDR2 is SYDVKM. This CDR3 reads CASSFFGELFF. CDR3 in DNA: TGTGCCAGCAGTTTCTTCGGGGAGCTGTTTTTT.

The chain employs TRBV19 and TRBJ1-1; D is unclear. Trimming stripped 0 bases from V and 4 bases from J, with 12 bases between. The CDR3 consists of 15 residues. Germline CDR1 LNHDA, CDR2 SQIVND (reference sequence). CDR3 sequence reads: CASSIDSLGVTEAFF. The DNA of the CDR3 is TGTGCCAGTAGTATAGACAGCCTAGGAGTCACTGAAGCTTTCTTT.

This clone was observed a single time. The chain couples TRBV19 to TRBJ2-7, with 7 bases identical to TRBD1. CDR1 and CDR2 (germline): LNHDA, SQIVND (reference sequence). The CDR3 covers 14 residues. V lost 4 bases and J lost 0; bases outside the gene matches: 3. The CDR3 DNA reads TGTGCCAGTAGTAGTCAGGGGGTCTCCTACGAGCAGTACTTC. This codes for CASSSQGVSYEQYF.

This sequence joins TRBV18 and TRBJ1-5, with D tentatively TRBD1 (5 bases). This CDR3 has 14 amino acids. V lost 6 bases and J 2 bases, leaving 11 bases between the germline ends. The germline gives CDR1 KGHSH, CDR2 LQKENI. CDR3 sequence reads: CASSPDRGNQPQHF. The CDR3 region has the DNA TGTGCCAGCTCGCCTGACAGAGGCAATCAGCCCCAGCATTTT.

The chain carries TRBV6-1 and TRBJ2-3, with TRBD2 matching over 8 bases. Germline values: CDR1 MNHNS, CDR2 SASEGT. With 8 bases clipped from V and 4 bases from J, the junction kept 8 bases outside the gene matches. The CDR3 length is 14 residues. As DNA, the CDR3 is TGTGCCAGCGGATCCGGGAGGGGCGCAGATACGCAGTATTTT. This gives the protein CASGSGRGADTQYF.